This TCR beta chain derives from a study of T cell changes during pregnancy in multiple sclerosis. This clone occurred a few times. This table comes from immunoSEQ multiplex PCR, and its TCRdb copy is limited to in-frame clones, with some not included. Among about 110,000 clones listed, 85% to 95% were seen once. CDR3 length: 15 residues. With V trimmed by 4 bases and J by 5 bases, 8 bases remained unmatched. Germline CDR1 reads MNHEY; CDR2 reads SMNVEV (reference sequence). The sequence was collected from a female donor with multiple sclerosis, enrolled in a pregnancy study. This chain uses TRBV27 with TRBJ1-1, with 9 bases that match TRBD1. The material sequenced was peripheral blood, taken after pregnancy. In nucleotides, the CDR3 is TGTGCCAGCAGTTCTTCCGGGACAGGGCGTACTGAAGCTTTCTTT. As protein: CASSSSGTGRTEAFF.